This paragraph reports one T cell receptor (beta chain). The sample comes from a study of T-cell memory formation after mild COVID-19. A 5'RACE reaction primed in the constant segment made cDNA libraries of TCR alpha and TCR beta, and these carried sample barcodes and UMIs. MiXCR was run by TCRdb on the 5' RACE reads, yielding one entry per CDR3 protein. The sample contains roughly 280,000 distinct CDR3 sequences, 15% to 20% of which appear only once. Between the trimmed V and J ends, which lost 7 bases and 6 bases, there was a span of 18 bases. Germline CDR1 LNHDA, CDR2 SQIVND (reference sequence). This CDR3 has 15 residues.

The clonotype comes from a man aged 18-30 years who had mild COVID-19 (a few samples of this study predate the infection). Cell type and time point are not known. The sample taken for sequencing was PBMCs or a T cell subset sorted from them (not recorded which). The gene calls are TRBV19 and TRBJ2-2, with D maybe TRBD1 (5 bases). Here the CDR3 reads CASTSSQGVPGELFF. In nucleotides, the CDR3 is TGTGCCAGTACCTCAAGCCAGGGCGTTCCCGGGGAGCTGTTTTTT.